What follows are 30 T cell receptor beta chains derived from one specimen sequenced in a study of blood T cell repertoires in COVID-19. Libraries were prepared by immunoSEQ multiplex PCR; TCRdb keeps only in-frame clonotypes and omits some of them. The data hold 100,000 to 150,000 clones, with around 89% observed a single time. Sequencing input: peripheral blood. The receptor source for this set is a man aged 50-59 years with acute or convalescent COVID-19.

The chain carries TRBV28 and TRBJ1-2; tentative D call: TRBD1 (6 bases). With 6 bases removed from V and 3 bases from J, the gap between germline ends came to 11 bases. The CDR3 is 13 residues long. From germline, CDR1 is MDHEN and CDR2 SYDVKM. CDR3 nucleotide sequence: TGTGCCAGCAGACCAGGACAGTACTATGGCTACACCTTC. Protein: CASRPGQYYGYTF.

The rearrangement uses TRBV2 and TRBJ1-2; TRBD1 is a possible D gene (5 bases). Germline V gene sequence: CDR1 SNHLY, CDR2 FYNNEI. The CDR3 sequence is 17 residues long. Trimming took off 4 bases at V and 5 bases at J, with 23 bases between the two ends. CDR3 in amino acids: CASSVERMGRGGYGYTF. In nucleotides, the CDR3 is TGTGCCAGCAGTGTCGAAAGGATGGGACGAGGAGGGTATGGCTACACCTTC.

The chain couples TRBV11-2 to TRBJ1-5; D is ambiguous. The CDR3 contains 13 residues. Germline lookup yields CDR1 SGHAT and CDR2 FQNNGV. Trimming took off 0 bases at V and 4 bases at J, with 4 bases between the two ends. CDR3 nucleotides: TGTGCCAGCAGCTTAGATGAGAATCAGCCCCAGCATTTT. Amino acids: CASSLDENQPQHF. The whole variable domain, filled in from reference TRBV11-2 and TRBJ1-5, reads EAGVAQSPRYKIIEKRQSVAFWCNPISGHATLYWYQQILGQGPKLLIQFQNNGVVDDSQLPKDRFSAERLKGVDSTLKIQPAKLEDSAVYLCASSLDENQPQHFGDGTRLSIL.

This chain links TRBV10-3 with TRBJ2-1; TRBD2 matches at 8 bases. The V segment lost 6 bases and the J segment 0 bases; nucleotides outside the gene matches: 4. The CDR3 runs 15 residues. Per germline, CDR1 ENHRY and CDR2 SYGVKD. Here the CDR3 reads CAISNLAGSYNEQFF. The CDR3 coding sequence is TGTGCCATCAGCAACCTAGCGGGCTCCTACAATGAGCAGTTCTTC.

The V gene is TRBV11-2, the J gene TRBJ2-5, with D possibly matching TRBD2 (5 bases). V was clipped by 7 bases and J by 6 bases, with 15 bases between them. Germline V lookup: CDR1 SGHAT, CDR2 FQNNGV. CDR3 length: 13 residues. The CDR3 DNA is TGTGCCAGCACCTTGACGGGGAAACAGACCCAGTACTTC. Protein product: CASTLTGKQTQYF.

The CDR3 reads CASSAGRGREGYGYTF. As DNA, the CDR3 is TGTGCCAGCAGCGCGGGGAGAGGGCGGGAGGGCTATGGCTACACCTTC. V gene TRBV7-2 combines with J gene TRBJ1-2; no clear D. Trimming removed 5 bases from V and 4 bases from J, with 20 bases in between. Germline CDR1 is SGHTA and CDR2 is FQGNSA. This CDR3 is 16 amino acids long.

The chain uses TRBV18 and TRBJ2-3, with D maybe TRBD2 (7 bases). Germline V CDR1 and CDR2: KGHSH, LQKENI. The CDR3 length is 14 residues. The V end lost 4 bases, the J end lost 2 bases, and 10 bases lay between the germline ends. The CDR3: CASSLGGPTDTQYF. The CDR3 DNA sequence: TGTGCCAGCTCACTCGGGGGGCCCACAGATACGCAGTATTTT.

The rearrangement joins TRBV2 to TRBJ1-1; TRBD1 matches at 8 bases. After removal of 4 bases from V and 2 bases from J, the junction contained 3 bases not matched to a gene. Germline assignment: CDR1 SNHLY and CDR2 FYNNEI. This CDR3 spans 14 amino acids. As DNA, the CDR3 is TGTGCCAGCAGTGGCGGGACAGGTAACACTGAAGCTTTCTTT. Translation gives CASSGGTGNTEAFF.

V gene TRBV5-4 combines with J gene TRBJ1-6, with 8 bases fitting TRBD1. The germline gives CDR1 SGHNT, CDR2 YYREEE (reference sequence). Trimming cost V 4 bases and J 7 bases; bases outside gene matches: 4. This CDR3 region has 14 residues. The CDR3 DNA reads TGTGCCAGCAGCGTCAGGGGGCGGAATTCACCCCTCCACTTT. This sequence encodes CASSVRGRNSPLHF.

V usage is TRBV7-2 and J usage is TRBJ1-2; unclear D gene. V shed 1 base and J shed 3 bases, with 15 bases lying between them. CDR3 length: 16 residues. Germline loops: CDR1 SGHTA, CDR2 FQGNSA. CDR3 sequence reads: CASSLVGAQRDYGYTF. The CDR3 coding sequence is TGTGCCAGCAGCTTAGTTGGAGCACAACGGGACTATGGCTACACCTTC.

The rearrangement uses TRBV5-4 and TRBJ2-1; 11 bases align to TRBD2. The J segment lost 4 bases and the V segment lost 9 bases, leaving 6 bases of the junction unmatched. The V gene's germline CDR1 is SGHNT and CDR2 YYREEE (reference sequence). The CDR3 sequence is 14 residues long. This CDR3 reads CATRGTSGYNEQFF. CDR3 nucleotide sequence: TGTGCCACCCGGGGGACTAGCGGTTACAATGAGCAGTTCTTC.

J is TRBJ2-1 and V is TRBV9; D is possibly TRBD2 (6 bases). Trimming cost V 2 bases and J 1 base, with 10 bases left between them. CDR3 length equals 15 residues. Germline CDR1 and CDR2: SGDLS and YYNGEE. The CDR3 nucleotides are TGTGCCAGCAGCGTCCTCCGGGGGTCCTACAATGAGCAGTTCTTC. Encoded protein: CASSVLRGSYNEQFF.

The V call is TRBV28, the J call TRBJ2-1; 10 nucleotides align to TRBD2. This CDR3 contains 14 residues. Germline loops: CDR1 MDHEN, CDR2 SYDVKM. After removal of 4 bases from V and 13 bases from J, the junction contained 10 bases not matched to a gene. The CDR3 protein is CASSSSSSGSFQFF. Here the CDR3 DNA reads TGTGCCAGCAGTTCCTCCTCTAGCGGGAGTTTCCAGTTCTTC.

The chain recombines TRBV18 with TRBJ1-4; unclear D gene. Trimming pared 1 base from V and 5 bases from J, leaving 11 bases between. CDR1 KGHSH and CDR2 LQKENI come from the germline V gene. The CDR3 sequence is 15 residues long. Here the CDR3 DNA reads TGTGCCAGCTCACCACTGAACCCGGGAAATGAAAAACTGTTTTTT. It translates to CASSPLNPGNEKLFF.

This sequence joins TRBV5-1 and TRBJ2-3; 8 bases are a match to TRBD2. Germline CDR1 reads SGHRS; CDR2 reads YFSETQ. Germline trimming cut 4 bases from V and 0 bases from J; bases unmatched to any gene: 4. The CDR3 sequence is 15 residues long. The CDR3 region is CASSAASGSTDTQYF. The DNA for the CDR3 is TGCGCCAGCAGCGCGGCTAGCGGGAGCACAGATACGCAGTATTTT.

The chain combines TRBV19 with TRBJ1-1; TRBD1 matches 12 bases. The CDR3 is made up of 17 amino acids. The V and J ends lost 5 bases and 2 bases, in that order; junction bases with no gene match: 9. Germline CDR1 is LNHDA and CDR2 is SQIVND (reference sequence). CDR3 bases: TGTGCCAGTAGTCGCCGGGACAGGGGGCGAGGAAACACTGAAGCTTTCTTT. Translation: CASSRRDRGRGNTEAFF.

V and J are TRBV27 and TRBJ1-6, with 7 bases aligning to TRBD1. J was trimmed by 9 bases and V by 4 bases; bases with no gene match: 12. CDR3 length: 16 amino acids. Germline values: CDR1 MNHEY, CDR2 SMNVEV (reference sequence). This chain's CDR3 is CASSSDPWGDSSPLHF. CDR3 nucleotides: TGTGCCAGCAGTTCCGACCCTTGGGGGGACAGTTCACCCCTCCACTTT.

This clone came up once. DNA for the CDR3: TGCGCCAGCAGGTTAGGACAGGAGAACACTGAAGCTTTCTTT. Its translation is CASRLGQENTEAFF. V and J are TRBV5-1 and TRBJ1-1, with 7 bases that match TRBD1. After removal of 5 bases from V and 1 base from J, the junction contained 5 bases not matched to a gene. The CDR3 is made up of 14 amino acids. Germline lookup yields CDR1 SGHRS and CDR2 YFSETQ.

This chain links TRBV7-9 with TRBJ2-5; 10 bases line up with TRBD2. V lost 5 bases, J lost 2 bases, and 8 bases stayed unmatched. The germline gives CDR1 SEHNR, CDR2 FQNEAQ (reference sequence). The CDR3 is made up of 16 amino acids. The CDR3 protein is CASSRVAGGPQETQYF. The CDR3 bases are TGTGCCAGCAGCCGAGTAGCGGGAGGACCTCAAGAGACCCAGTACTTC.

V and J are TRBV14 and TRBJ1-4; D unclear. CDR3 length: 13 amino acids. The germline V gene has CDR1 SGHDN and CDR2 FVKESK. Trimming removed 1 base at V and 5 bases at J, with 5 bases between. This CDR3 is CASSQGPNEKLFF. The CDR3 nucleotides are TGTGCCAGCAGCCAAGGGCCGAATGAAAAACTGTTTTTT.

This rearrangement joins TRBV9 to TRBJ1-6, with 11 bases fitting TRBD1. Germline lookup yields CDR1 SGDLS and CDR2 YYNGEE. There are 18 residues in the CDR3. Trimming took 2 bases from V and 9 from J; bases not matched to a gene: 13. CDR3 sequence reads: CASSVSPIGQGASSPLHF. The CDR3, as DNA: TGTGCCAGCAGCGTTTCCCCGATAGGACAGGGGGCGAGTTCACCCCTCCACTTT.

The chain couples TRBV20-1 to TRBJ1-3; D is unresolved. V dropped 5 bases and J dropped 4 bases, with 6 bases sitting between them. From germline, CDR1 is DFQATT and CDR2 SNEGSKA (reference sequence). The CDR3 is 11 amino acids. The CDR3 here is CSAFLGNTIYF. The CDR3, as DNA: TGCAGTGCTTTTTTAGGAAACACCATATATTTT.

This clone was seen only a few times. V is TRBV7-8 and J is TRBJ2-1, with TRBD1 identical over 7 bases. Germline CDR1 SGHVS, CDR2 FQNEAQ. This CDR3 comprises 15 residues. V gave up 1 base and J gave up 0 bases; unmatched junction bases: 0. CDR3 residues: CASSLDRGSYNEQFF. CDR3 in DNA: TGTGCCAGCAGCTTAGACAGGGGCTCCTACAATGAGCAGTTCTTC.

Here the CDR3 reads CASSVYSGREYGYTF. The CDR3 bases are TGCGCCAGCAGCGTATATTCAGGTCGAGAGTATGGCTACACCTTC. The gene calls are TRBV5-1 and TRBJ1-2; D ambiguous. From germline, CDR1 is SGHRS and CDR2 YFSETQ. The CDR3 has 15 amino acids. V was pared by 4 bases and J by 5 bases, with 18 bases between.

The CDR3 bases are TGCAGCGCTCCGGGACAAATGAACACTGAAGCTTTCTTT. Translation: CSAPGQMNTEAFF. This chain uses TRBV29-1 with TRBJ1-1, with D possibly matching TRBD1 (6 bases). CDR1 and CDR2 from the germline V gene are SQVTM and ANQGSEA. V dropped 7 bases and J dropped 0 bases, with 12 bases sitting between them. This CDR3 spans 13 amino acids. The full variable domain, completed using reference TRBV29-1 and TRBJ1-1, is SAVISQKPSRDICQRGTSLTIQCQVDSQVTMMFWYRQQPGQSLTLIATANQGSEATYESGFVIDKFPISRPNLTFSTLTVSNMSPEDSSIYLCSAPGQMNTEAFFGQGTRLTVV.

The rearrangement joins TRBV5-1 to TRBJ2-2; 8 bases are shared with TRBD1. V was pared by 4 bases and J by 6 bases, with 11 bases of the junction left unmatched. Germline values: CDR1 SGHRS, CDR2 YFSETQ. The CDR3 has 16 residues. The CDR3 DNA reads as TGCGCCAGCAGCGCGTCGACAGGGGAGTTGTCCGGGGAGCTGTTTTTT. Translation gives CASSASTGELSGELFF. The full variable domain, rest sourced from reference TRBV5-1 and TRBJ2-2, is KAGVTQTPRYLIKTRGQQVTLSCSPISGHRSVSWYQQTPGQGLQFLFEYFSETQRNKGNFPGRFSGRQFSNSRSEMNVSTLELGDSALYLCASSASTGELSGELFFGEGSRLTVL.

V gene TRBV18 combines with J gene TRBJ1-3; tentative D call: TRBD1 (5 bases). This CDR3 has 16 residues. Germline CDR1 KGHSH, CDR2 LQKENI. V lost 3 bases, J lost 4 bases, and 16 bases lay in between. CDR3 nucleotide sequence: TGTGCCAGCTCACCGGGTACAGGAGGGACGGGAAACACCATATATTTT. Its protein is CASSPGTGGTGNTIYF.

V is TRBV7-2 and J is TRBJ2-3; D unresolved. Germline V gene sequence: CDR1 SGHTA, CDR2 FQGNSA. Trimming stripped 3 bases from V and 3 bases from J, with 7 bases between. This CDR3 has 13 amino acids. CDR3 bases: TGTGCCAGCAGCTTGCGGATAACAGATACGCAGTATTTT. This translates into CASSLRITDTQYF.

V and J are TRBV18 and TRBJ1-1; D is perhaps TRBD1 (5 bases). Germline V CDR1 and CDR2: KGHSH, LQKENI. The V and J ends lost 4 bases and 4 bases respectively, with 25 bases between them. The CDR3 consists of 18 residues. The DNA of the CDR3 is TGTGCCAGCTCACAAATGAAAACAGGTGGCGGGGAGAGCACTGAAGCTTTCTTT. This encodes CASSQMKTGGGESTEAFF.

The gene calls are TRBV5-1 and TRBJ2-7; TRBD1 matches 9 bases. With V trimmed by 6 bases and J by 5 bases, 9 bases remained unmatched. The CDR3 totals 14 residues. The germline CDR1 and CDR2 sequences are SGHRS and YFSETQ. This CDR3 reads CASTGGTGNNEQYF. CDR3 nucleotides: TGCGCCAGCACCGGTGGGACAGGGAATAACGAGCAGTACTTC. Using reference TRBV5-1 and TRBJ2-7 for the parts outside the CDR3, the full variable domain is KAGVTQTPRYLIKTRGQQVTLSCSPISGHRSVSWYQQTPGQGLQFLFEYFSETQRNKGNFPGRFSGRQFSNSRSEMNVSTLELGDSALYLCASTGGTGNNEQYFGPGTRLTVT.